This TCR beta chain is drawn from a study of cytomegalovirus exposure and HLA in healthy donors. General study points: Some V segments, TRBV6-2 and TRBV6-3 among them, were indistinguishable and were therefore excluded.

On this clone itself: The antigen remains unidentified.

60 Vbeta and 13 Jbeta primers were used in PCR. Using immunoSEQ multiplex PCR, the repertoire was profiled, and TCRdb retains in-frame clones only, with some absent. The table has roughly 160,000 clones, around 78% seen once. This CDR3 spans 15 amino acids. Germline V CDR1 and CDR2: SGHTA, FQGNSA. Trimming took 6 bases from V and 0 from J, leaving 11 bases between them. The material sequenced was PBMCs. The chain is built from TRBV7-2 and TRBJ2-2; possible D gene TRBD2, 6 bases. The clonotype comes from a woman aged 50 to 65 in good health and CMV-seropositive. CDR3 residues: CASSLRDPNTGELFF. CDR3 nucleotides: TGTGCCAGCAGTTTGCGGGATCCGAACACCGGGGAGCTGTTTTTT.